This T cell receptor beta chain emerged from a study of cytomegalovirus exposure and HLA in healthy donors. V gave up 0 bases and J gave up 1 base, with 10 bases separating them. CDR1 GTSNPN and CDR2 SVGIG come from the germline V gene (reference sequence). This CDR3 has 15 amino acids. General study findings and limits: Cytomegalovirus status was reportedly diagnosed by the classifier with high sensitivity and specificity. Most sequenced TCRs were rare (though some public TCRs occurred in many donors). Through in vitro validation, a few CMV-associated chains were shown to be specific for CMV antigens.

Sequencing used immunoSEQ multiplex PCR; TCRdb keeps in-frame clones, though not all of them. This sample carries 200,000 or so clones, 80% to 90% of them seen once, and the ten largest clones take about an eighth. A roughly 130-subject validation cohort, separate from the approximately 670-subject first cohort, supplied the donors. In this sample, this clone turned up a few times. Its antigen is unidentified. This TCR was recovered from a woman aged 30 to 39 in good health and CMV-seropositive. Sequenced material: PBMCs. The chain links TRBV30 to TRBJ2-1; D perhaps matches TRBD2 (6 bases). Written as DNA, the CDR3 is TGTGCCTGGAGTGTTGGTAGCGGTTCCTACAATGAGCAGTTCTTC. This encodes CAWSVGSGSYNEQFF.